The 14 T cell receptor beta chains listed next were all sequenced from one sample in a study of immune cell composition in non-small cell lung cancer. The table came from immunoSEQ multiplex PCR; TCRdb's copy has only in-frame clones and leaves some out. The data hold several thousand clones, with over 60% observed a single time. Sequenced sample: lung tumor tissue. The receptors stem from a human donor with non-small cell lung cancer.

The gene calls are TRBV19 and TRBJ1-1; no clear D. Germline CDR1 reads LNHDA; CDR2 reads SQIVND (reference sequence). The length of the CDR3 is 12 residues. V lost 3 bases and J lost 10, with 12 bases in between. Written as DNA, the CDR3 is TGTGCCAGTAGTATCGGCCAGGTGGGAGCTTTCTTT. It specifies CASSIGQVGAFF.

V and J are TRBV7-2 and TRBJ1-2; perhaps TRBD1 as D (5 bases). Germline lookup yields CDR1 SGHTA and CDR2 FQGNSA. Trimming shortened V by 5 bases and J by 9 bases, and 13 bases separated the two germline ends. This CDR3 comprises 12 residues. CDR3 in DNA: TGTGCCAGCAGCACCCTTAGGGGTAGCTACACCTTC. This sequence encodes CASSTLRGSYTF. Looking up the rest from reference TRBV7-2 and TRBJ1-2 gives the full variable domain: GAGVSQSPSNKVTEKGKDVELRCDPISGHTALYWYRQSLGQGLEFLIYFQGNSAPDKSGLPSDRFSAERTGGSVSTLTIQRTQQEDSAVYLCASSTLRGSYTFGSGTRLTVV.

The J gene is TRBJ2-5, the V gene TRBV5-1; D unresolved. The CDR3 spans 14 residues. CDR1 and CDR2 from the germline V gene are SGHRS and YFSETQ. Trimming left V 5 bases short and J 2 bases short, with 13 bases between. The CDR3 region has the DNA TGCGCCAGCAGTCGATCTACCGGGCAAGAGACCCAGTACTTC. Amino acid sequence: CASSRSTGQETQYF.

The chain recombines TRBV9 with TRBJ2-3; D might be TRBD2 (5 bases). Deletions cut 1 base from V and 2 bases from J, with 17 bases between. Germline-derived CDR1 and CDR2 are SGDLS and YYNGEE. This CDR3 spans 17 amino acids. CDR3 nucleotides: TGTGCCAGCAGCGTATCGGGGTTTCTCCTGTCCACAGATACGCAGTATTTT. It is translated as CASSVSGFLLSTDTQYF.

The V call is TRBV5-5, the J call TRBJ1-4; D is ambiguous. Trimming shortened V by 4 bases and J by 0 bases, and 10 bases separated the two germline ends. Germline loops: CDR1 SGHKS, CDR2 YYEKEE (reference sequence). The CDR3 length is 15 residues. CDR3 nucleotides: TGTGCCAGCAGCCCTAGTCCCGCAACTAATGAAAAACTGTTTTTT. Translated: CASSPSPATNEKLFF. The variable domain in full, completed from reference TRBV5-5 and TRBJ1-4, reads DAGVTQSPTHLIKTRGQQVTLRCSPISGHKSVSWYQQVLGQGPQFIFQYYEKEERGRGNFPDRFSARQFPNYSSELNVNALLLGDSALYLCASSPSPATNEKLFFGSGTQLSVL.

V gene TRBV9 combines with J gene TRBJ1-1; D is unresolved. V gave up 4 bases and J gave up 1 base, with 14 bases separating them. CDR3 size: 15 residues. CDR1 is SGDLS and CDR2 is YYNGEE in the germline V gene. The DNA for the CDR3 is TGTGCCAGCAGCCCCCATGGGGAGGGGAACACTGAAGCTTTCTTT. It encodes CASSPHGEGNTEAFF.

This clone was observed a few times. The V gene is TRBV6-1, the J gene TRBJ2-5, with 7 nucleotides matching TRBD2. This CDR3 is built from 14 residues. In germline, CDR1 is MNHNS, CDR2 SASEGT. V dropped 4 bases and J dropped 5; count of bases not matched to a gene: 7. CDR3 sequence reads: CASSGTRVEETQYF. DNA for the CDR3: TGTGCCAGCAGTGGGACTAGAGTTGAGGAGACCCAGTACTTC.

The chain uses TRBV6-5 and TRBJ1-2; D perhaps matches TRBD1 (5 bases). Germline V gene lookup returns CDR1 MNHEY and CDR2 SVGAGI. The germline V and J ends were trimmed by 1 base and 2 bases, with 11 bases remaining between them. This CDR3 is 15 amino acids long. DNA for the CDR3: TGTGCCAGCAGTTACTTAACGGGACTCAACTATGGCTACACCTTC. Translating it yields CASSYLTGLNYGYTF.

V gene TRBV11-2 combines with J gene TRBJ1-1; 8 bases map to TRBD1. CDR3 length: 13 residues. V was pared by 3 bases and J by 5 bases, with 2 bases of the junction left unmatched. Germline lookup yields CDR1 SGHAT and CDR2 FQNNGV. The CDR3 loop reads CASSFTGGTEAFF. The CDR3 DNA follows: TGTGCCAGCAGCTTCACAGGGGGAACTGAAGCTTTCTTT.

The CDR3 coding sequence is TGTGCCAGTAGTCAGGACAGGCAAGAGACCCAGTACTTC. This codes for CASSQDRQETQYF. The chain recombines TRBV19 with TRBJ2-5, with TRBD1 matching over 7 bases. Germline assignment: CDR1 LNHDA and CDR2 SQIVND (reference sequence). CDR3 length: 13 residues. V shed 5 bases and J 2 bases; nucleotides not matched to a gene: 2.

The genes are TRBV11-3 and TRBJ2-5; the D gene is possibly TRBD1 (5 bases). CDR3 size: 13 residues. From germline, CDR1 is SGHNT and CDR2 YENEEA. Trimming stripped 4 bases from V and 5 bases from J, with 11 bases between. CDR3 coding DNA: TGTGCCAGCAGCTCCCAGGGTACGGAGACCCAGTACTTC. It codes for CASSSQGTETQYF.

The chain uses TRBV5-1 and TRBJ1-1; tentative D call: TRBD1 (6 bases). Germline CDR1 and CDR2: SGHRS and YFSETQ. The V end was cut by 0 bases, the J end by 6 bases, with 18 bases between. This CDR3 comprises 16 residues. The CDR3 loop reads CASSLAPGQLGAEAFF. CDR3 DNA sequence: TGCGCCAGCAGCTTGGCTCCGGGACAACTAGGCGCTGAAGCTTTCTTT.

This rearrangement joins TRBV19 to TRBJ1-2; 7 positions match TRBD1. Unmatched junction bases numbered 8, after V lost 6 bases and J lost 4 bases. The CDR3 covers 14 residues. Germline CDR1 LNHDA, CDR2 SQIVND (reference sequence). The chain's CDR3 is CASRTSTGVYGYTF. Here the CDR3 DNA reads TGTGCCAGTAGGACCTCCACAGGGGTCTATGGCTACACCTTC.

This sequence joins TRBV6-4 and TRBJ1-1, with TRBD1 matching over 7 bases. Germline V gene sequence: CDR1 MRHNA, CDR2 SNTAGT. V was clipped by 2 bases and J by 10 bases; unmatched bases: 10. The length of the CDR3 is 14 residues. CDR3 protein: CASSDRGGQGVAFF. The CDR3 region has the DNA TGTGCCAGCAGTGACCGCGGCGGGCAGGGGGTAGCTTTCTTT.